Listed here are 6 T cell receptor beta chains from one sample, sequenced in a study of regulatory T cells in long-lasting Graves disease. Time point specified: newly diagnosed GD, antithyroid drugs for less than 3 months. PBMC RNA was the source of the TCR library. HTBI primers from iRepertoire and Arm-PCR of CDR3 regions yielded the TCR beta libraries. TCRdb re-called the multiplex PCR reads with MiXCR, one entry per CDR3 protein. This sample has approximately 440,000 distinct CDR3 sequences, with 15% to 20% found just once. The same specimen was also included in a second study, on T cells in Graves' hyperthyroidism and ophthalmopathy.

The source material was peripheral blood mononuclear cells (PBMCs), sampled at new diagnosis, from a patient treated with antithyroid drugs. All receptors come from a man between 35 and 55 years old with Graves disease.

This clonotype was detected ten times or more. CDR3 sequence (DNA): TGTGCCTGGAAGACAGGGGGCGGGTACAATGAGCAGTTCTTC. The encoded protein is CAWKTGGGYNEQFF. The gene calls are TRBV30 and TRBJ2-1; 10 positions match TRBD1. The V and J ends lost 4 bases and 4 bases, in that order; junction bases with no gene match: 4. Germline CDR1 reads GTSNPN; CDR2 reads SVGIG (reference sequence). The CDR3 totals 14 residues.

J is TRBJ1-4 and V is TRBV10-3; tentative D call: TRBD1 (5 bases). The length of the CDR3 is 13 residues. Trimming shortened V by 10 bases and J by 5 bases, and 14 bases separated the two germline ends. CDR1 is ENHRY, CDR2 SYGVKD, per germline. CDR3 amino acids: CATSDTGNEKLFF. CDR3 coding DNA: TGTGCCACCTCGGACACTGGGAATGAAAAACTGTTTTTT.

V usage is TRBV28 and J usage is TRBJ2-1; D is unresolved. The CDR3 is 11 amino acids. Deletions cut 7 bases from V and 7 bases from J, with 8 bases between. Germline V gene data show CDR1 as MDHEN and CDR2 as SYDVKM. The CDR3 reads CASIYGNEQFF. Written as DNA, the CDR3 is TGTGCCAGCATATATGGGAATGAGCAGTTCTTC.

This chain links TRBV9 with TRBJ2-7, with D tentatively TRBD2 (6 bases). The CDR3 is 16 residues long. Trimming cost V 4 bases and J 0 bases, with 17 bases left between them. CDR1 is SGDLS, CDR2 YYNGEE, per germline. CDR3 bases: TGTGCCAGCAGCAAAGCGTCGGGACTGACCTCCTACGAGCAGTACTTC. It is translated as CASSKASGLTSYEQYF.

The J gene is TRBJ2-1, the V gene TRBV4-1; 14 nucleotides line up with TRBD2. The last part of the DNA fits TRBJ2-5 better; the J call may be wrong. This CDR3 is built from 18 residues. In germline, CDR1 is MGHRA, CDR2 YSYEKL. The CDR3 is CASSQPTSGRASQETQYF. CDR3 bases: TGCGCCAGCAGCCAACCGACTAGCGGGAGGGCCTCTCAAGAGACCCAGTACTTC.

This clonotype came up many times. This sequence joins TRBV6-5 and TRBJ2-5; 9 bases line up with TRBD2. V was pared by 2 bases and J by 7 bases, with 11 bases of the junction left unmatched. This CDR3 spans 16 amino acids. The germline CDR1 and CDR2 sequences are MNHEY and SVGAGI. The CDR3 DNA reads TGTGCCAGCAGTTACCCAGCCCTAGCGGGGCAGGGGACCCAGTACTTC. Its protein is CASSYPALAGQGTQYF.